These T cell receptor beta chains were read from a single sample in a study of T cell changes during pregnancy in multiple sclerosis. Generated by immunoSEQ multiplex PCR, the TCRdb table keeps only in-frame clones and is missing some. The sample has fewer than 50,000 clones; about 90% are singletons. Specimen: peripheral blood, collected in the second trimester of pregnancy. The receptor set was obtained from a female donor in good health, enrolled as a control in a pregnancy study. Each CDR3 is given with its conserved first and last residue. A D gene is named only where the DNA matches it firmly. The size of a clone is reported for some rows only, either as once, few or many, or as a class for expanded clones.

v_gene	abundance	d_gene	j_gene	CDR3nt	CDR3aa
TRBV11-2	NA	NA	TRBJ1-2	TGTGCCAGCAGCTTAGACCCACTAAACTATGGCTACACCTTC	CASSLDPLNYGYTF
TRBV6-5	NA	NA	TRBJ2-2	TGTGCCAGCAGGCCCGTCCGGGAGCCCCGAGAGCTGTTTTTT	CASRPVREPRELFF
TRBV30	NA	TRBD1	TRBJ2-7	TGTGCCCACCAGACAGGGCCCTACGAGCAGTACTTC	CAHQTGPYEQYF
TRBV6-5	NA	TRBD2	TRBJ2-2	TGTGCCAGCAGTTTTAGCGGGAGTGGGGAGCTGTTTTTT	CASSFSGSGELFF
TRBV5-5	NA	TRBD2	TRBJ2-7	TGTGCCAGCAGCCCGGCGACTAGCGGGCTTGTGCAGTACTTC	CASSPATSGLVQYF
TRBV9	NA	NA	TRBJ2-7	TGTGCCAGCAGCGGTCGGGACAACTCCTACGAGCAGTACTTC	CASSGRDNSYEQYF
TRBV25-1	NA	NA	TRBJ2-2	TGTGCCAGCAGTGGGGCGACCGGGGAGCTGTTTTTT	CASSGATGELFF
TRBV6-5	NA	TRBD1	TRBJ1-3	TGTGCCAGCAGACTGGGACAGACCCCTGGAAACACCATATATTTT	CASRLGQTPGNTIYF
TRBV11-3	NA	NA	TRBJ2-7	TGTGCCAGCAGCTTAGATGGCGGCGACTACGAGCAGTACTTC	CASSLDGGDYEQYF
TRBV7-2	NA	NA	TRBJ2-2	TGTGCCAGCAGCAAAGCCGGACAGCCGAACACCGGGGAGCTGTTTTTT	CASSKAGQPNTGELFF
TRBV7-2	NA	TRBD1	TRBJ1-3	TGTGCCAGCAGCCTAGACAGGGGGCTAAACACCATATATTTT	CASSLDRGLNTIYF
TRBV12-5	NA	NA	TRBJ1-2	TGTGCTAGTGGTTTGGTACTTTCGGGTTCTGAAAACTATGGCTACACCTTC	CASGLVLSGSENYGYTF
TRBV7-2	few	NA	TRBJ1-4	TGTGCCAGCAGCTTAGGGGGCAATAATGAAAAACTGTTTTTT	CASSLGGNNEKLFF
TRBV5-4	NA	NA	TRBJ1-1	TGTGCCAGCAGCTTGTCTACGCTGAACACTGAAGCTTTCTTT	CASSLSTLNTEAFF
TRBV9	NA	NA	TRBJ2-2	TGTGCCAGCAGCGTAGATCTCACCGGGGAGCTGTTTTTT	CASSVDLTGELFF
TRBV19	NA	NA	TRBJ1-2	TGTGCCAGTAGTATGGAGCCCCACTATAACTATGGCTACACCTTC	CASSMEPHYNYGYTF
TRBV5-1	NA	TRBD2	TRBJ2-3	TGCGCCAGCAGCAGTAGCGGGGGGGGCACAGATACGCAGTATTTT	CASSSSGGGTDTQYF
TRBV13	NA	TRBD1	TRBJ1-2	TGTGCCAGCAGCTCTGGAGGGACAGGGGGCTATGGCTACACCTTC	CASSSGGTGGYGYTF
TRBV5-1	NA	TRBD1	TRBJ1-5	TGCGCCAGCAGCTCCGGGACAGGGGACTCCTTCGATCAGCCCCAGCATTTT	CASSSGTGDSFDQPQHF
TRBV27	NA	NA	TRBJ2-6	TGTGCCAGCAGTATTTCACAGGGCTCTGGGGCCAACGTCCTGACTTTC	CASSISQGSGANVLTF
TRBV5-4	NA	NA	TRBJ1-3	TGTGCCAGCAGCTTGGGTGGGGCGCAAGGAAACACCATATATTTT	CASSLGGAQGNTIYF
TRBV5-1	NA	TRBD2	TRBJ2-5	TGCGCCAGCAGCACCCAACTAGCGGGAGGGCAGGAGACCCAGTACTTC	CASSTQLAGGQETQYF
TRBV11-1	NA	TRBD2	TRBJ2-1	TGTGCCAGCAGCCTCCGAGCGGGATGGTCCTACAATGAGCAGTTCTTC	CASSLRAGWSYNEQFF
TRBV18	NA	TRBD1	TRBJ2-2	TGTGCCAGCTCACCGCGGGGACAGGGAAACGGGGAGCTGTTTTTT	CASSPRGQGNGELFF
TRBV20-1	NA	NA	TRBJ2-3	TGCAGTGCCCTCGTGGGGGGGCAGTATTTT	CSALVGGQYF
TRBV7-2	once	TRBD1	TRBJ1-1	TGTGCCAGCGAAGCAGGGGGAACTGAAGCTTTCTTT	CASEAGGTEAFF
TRBV27	NA	TRBD1	TRBJ1-6	TGTGCCAGCAGTTTCGACAGGGTCTATGGTAATTCACCCCTCCACTTT	CASSFDRVYGNSPLHF
TRBV29-1	NA	NA	TRBJ1-2	TGCAGCGTTGGGGGCGATGGCTACACCTTC	CSVGGDGYTF
TRBV5-1	NA	TRBD1	TRBJ1-2	TGCGCCAGCGGACAGGAGAACTATGGCTACACCTTC	CASGQENYGYTF
TRBV7-9	NA	TRBD1	TRBJ1-2	TGTGCCAGCAGCTCATCCGGGACAGGGTTGGGAGGCTACACCTTC	CASSSSGTGLGGYTF
TRBV11-3	NA	TRBD2	TRBJ2-2	TGTGCCAGCAGCCTCAGACTAGCGGGGCGATACACCGGGGAGCTGTTTTTT	CASSLRLAGRYTGELFF
TRBV27	NA	TRBD1	TRBJ2-1	TGTGCCAGCAGGACCGGGACAGGGCCGTACAATGAGCAGTTCTTC	CASRTGTGPYNEQFF
TRBV30	NA	NA	TRBJ1-6	TGTGCCTGGACCATAGGAAGGGAGTCACCCCTCCACTTT	CAWTIGRESPLHF
TRBV4-1	NA	TRBD1	TRBJ1-2	TGCGCCAGCAGCCCACGGGACAGGGGGCGCGGCTATGGCTACACCTTC	CASSPRDRGRGYGYTF
TRBV11-2	once	TRBD2	TRBJ2-2	TGTGCCAGCAGCCCCAAATCTTTACTAGCGGGGGTAAAAACCGGGGAGCTGTTTTTT	CASSPKSLLAGVKTGELFF
TRBV5-1	NA	NA	TRBJ1-3	TGCGCCAGCAGCCCGGAGGAGAGCTCTGGAAACACCATATATTTT	CASSPEESSGNTIYF
TRBV7-8	NA	TRBD1	TRBJ2-3	TGTGCCAGCAGCTTTAACAGGGGGACTAGCACAGATACGCAGTATTTT	CASSFNRGTSTDTQYF
TRBV19	NA	TRBD1	TRBJ1-4	TGTGCCAGTAGTAGCGGACAGGACGCAACTAATGAAAAACTGTTTTTT	CASSSGQDATNEKLFF
TRBV25-1	once	NA	TRBJ1-2	TGTGCCAGCGTATCCGACAGCTATGGCTACACCTTC	CASVSDSYGYTF
TRBV5-1	NA	NA	TRBJ1-1	TGCGCCAGCAGCTTGGGAGGGGGGGCTGAAGCTTTCTTT	CASSLGGGAEAFF
TRBV7-9	NA	TRBD1	TRBJ2-3	TGTGCCAGCAGCCATGGGACAGGGGGGGCAGATACGCAGTATTTT	CASSHGTGGADTQYF
TRBV9	NA	NA	TRBJ1-5	TGTGCCAGCAGCGTAGGCTCAGGGAGCAATCAGCCCCAGCATTTT	CASSVGSGSNQPQHF
TRBV4-2	NA	TRBD2	TRBJ2-2	TGTGCCAGCAGCCAAGATCGCGGGGGCACCGGGGAGCTGTTTTTT	CASSQDRGGTGELFF
TRBV5-6	NA	TRBD2	TRBJ2-3	TGTGCCAGCAGCGCCCTACTAGCGGGGGGCGGGAGTACGCAGTATTTT	CASSALLAGGGSTQYF
TRBV6-4	NA	TRBD1	TRBJ1-1	TGTGCCAGCAGTGATGGTACAGGGGGCTTCACTGAAGCTTTCTTT	CASSDGTGGFTEAFF
TRBV4-1	once	NA	TRBJ1-1	TGCGCCAGCAGCCCCCTGGGCCCGGCCACTGAAGCTTTCTTT	CASSPLGPATEAFF
TRBV5-1	NA	NA	TRBJ2-1	TGCGCCAGCAGCTCCGACAGTTTCTACAATGAGCAGTTCTTC	CASSSDSFYNEQFF
TRBV27	NA	NA	TRBJ2-2	TGTGCCAGCAGTTCGGGGTCTCGGGGCGGGGAGCTGTTTTTT	CASSSGSRGGELFF
TRBV5-6	NA	NA	TRBJ2-1	TGTGCCAGCAGCTGGGGACTGAACAATGAGCAGTTCTTC	CASSWGLNNEQFF
TRBV4-3	once	NA	TRBJ2-3	TGCGCCAGCCGATTAGACGGCGGGCACATAGATACGCAGTATTTT	CASRLDGGHIDTQYF
TRBV5-8	NA	TRBD2	TRBJ2-7	TGTGCCAGCAGCCCTCTAGCGGGAACCTACGAGCAGTACTTC	CASSPLAGTYEQYF
TRBV5-5	NA	TRBD1	TRBJ1-2	TGTGCCAGCAGCTTGGGGGCAGGGGGCATCTATGGCTACACCTTC	CASSLGAGGIYGYTF